The sequence of this T cell receptor beta chain was determined in a study of blood T cell repertoires in COVID-19. Across the whole study: Samples representing acute and convalescent COVID-19 were sourced from the United States, Italy and Spain. T cells, B-cell-depleted T cells, or PBMCs provided the cDNA or gDNA that served as material.

Authors' data handling: Nucleated cell number was recorded as an estimate derived from reference gene primer amplification. The data were produced by immunoSEQ multiplex PCR, yet TCRdb's version contains in-frame clones alone and is incomplete. For V, J and clone size, that table is used; D and trimming come from the DNA. There are under 150,000 clones in the sample; more than 65% occur only once, and about 1.6% lies in the top ten. Germline-derived CDR1 and CDR2 are SGDLS and YYNGEE. The length of the CDR3 is 13 residues. V lost 4 bases and J lost 7, with 14 bases in between. The specimen sequenced was peripheral blood. The TCR sequence derives from a man aged 45-65 years with acute or convalescent COVID-19. The chain has TRBV9 and TRBJ1-1; D is possibly TRBD1 (5 bases). The CDR3: CASSPLQGDEAFF. The CDR3 region has the DNA TGTGCCAGCAGCCCATTACAAGGGGATGAAGCTTTCTTT.